This T cell receptor beta chain was observed in a study of cytomegalovirus exposure and HLA in healthy donors. Vbeta (60) and Jbeta (13) primers were used in the PCR. Repertoires were generated with immunoSEQ multiplex PCR, while TCRdb's copy carries only in-frame clones and drops some. The sample shows approximately 220,000 clones, less than 85% of them seen only once. Trimming removed 5 bases from V and 7 bases from J; junction bases left unmatched: 11. Germline assignment: CDR1 LNHDA and CDR2 SQIVND (reference sequence). This CDR3 has 16 residues. The study, taken as a whole, reports: Sequencing depth roughly uniform across donors was assumed in presence/absence analyses. Later on, an analysis showed TCR association rates differing by HLA locus, with DRB1 the most and HLA-C the fewest. Among TCR sequences, most were rare, though some public TCRs appeared in many donors.

Comments on this clone: What it recognizes is unknown.

This clonotype was sampled from a man aged 18-30 years in good health and CMV-seronegative. The sequenced sample consisted of PBMCs. The V and J genes are TRBV19 and TRBJ1-2, with 12 nucleotides matching TRBD1. DNA for the CDR3: TGTGCCAGTAGTCAAATCTTGGGACAGGGGGCGCCTGGCTACACCTTC. It yields the protein CASSQILGQGAPGYTF.